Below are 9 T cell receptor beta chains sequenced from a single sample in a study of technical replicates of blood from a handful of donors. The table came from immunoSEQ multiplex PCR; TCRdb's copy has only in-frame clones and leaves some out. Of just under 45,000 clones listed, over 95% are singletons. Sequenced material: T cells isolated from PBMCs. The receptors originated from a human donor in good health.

This CDR3 is CASSFPGNTIYF. CDR3 in DNA: TGTGCCAGCAGCTTTCCGGGAAACACCATATATTTT. V gene TRBV7-3 combines with J gene TRBJ1-3, with D unresolved. The CDR3 extends over 12 amino acids. The V gene's germline CDR1 is SGHTA and CDR2 FQGTGA. Trimming removed 3 bases from V and 4 bases from J, with 4 bases in between. Drawing the rest from reference TRBV7-3 and TRBJ1-3, the complete variable domain is GAGVSQTPSNKVTEKGKYVELRCDPISGHTALYWYRQSLGQGPEFLIYFQGTGAADDSGLPNDRFFAVRPEGSVSTLKIQRTERGDSAVYLCASSFPGNTIYFGEGSWLTVV.

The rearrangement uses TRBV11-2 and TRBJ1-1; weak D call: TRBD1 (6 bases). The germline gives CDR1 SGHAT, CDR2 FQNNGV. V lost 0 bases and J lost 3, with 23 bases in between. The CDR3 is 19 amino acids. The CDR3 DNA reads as TGTGCCAGCAGCTTAGATCACATGGGAGGGGGAATTCGGGACACTGAAGCTTTCTTT. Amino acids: CASSLDHMGGGIRDTEAFF.

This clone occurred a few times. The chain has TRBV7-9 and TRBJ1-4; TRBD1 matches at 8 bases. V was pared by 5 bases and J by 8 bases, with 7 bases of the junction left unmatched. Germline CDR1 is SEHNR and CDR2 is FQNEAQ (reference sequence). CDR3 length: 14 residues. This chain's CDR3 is CASSPGQAGEKLFF. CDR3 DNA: TGTGCCAGCAGCCCGGGACAGGCGGGGGAAAAACTGTTTTTT. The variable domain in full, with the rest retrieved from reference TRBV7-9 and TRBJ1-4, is DTGVSQNPRHKITKRGQNVTFRCDPISEHNRLYWYRQTLGQGPEFLTYFQNEAQLEKSRLLSDRFSAERPKGSFSTLEIQRTEQGDSAMYLCASSPGQAGEKLFFGSGTQLSVL.

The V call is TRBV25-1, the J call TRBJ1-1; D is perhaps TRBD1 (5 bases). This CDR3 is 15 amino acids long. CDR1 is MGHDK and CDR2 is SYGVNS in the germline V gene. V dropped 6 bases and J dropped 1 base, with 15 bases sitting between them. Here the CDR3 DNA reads TGTGCCAGCAGAGGAGACAGCGTTGGGAACACTGAAGCTTTCTTT. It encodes CASRGDSVGNTEAFF. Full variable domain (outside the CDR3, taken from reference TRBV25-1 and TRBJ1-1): EADIYQTPRYLVIGTGKKITLECSQTMGHDKMYWYQQDPGMELHLIHYSYGVNSTEKGDLSSESTVSRIRTEHFPLTLESARPSHTSQYLCASRGDSVGNTEAFFGQGTRLTVV.

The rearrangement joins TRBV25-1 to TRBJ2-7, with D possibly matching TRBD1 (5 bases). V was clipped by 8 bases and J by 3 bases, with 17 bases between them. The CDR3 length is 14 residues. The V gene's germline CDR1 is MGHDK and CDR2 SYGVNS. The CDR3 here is CASSPLDSVYEQYF. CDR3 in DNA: TGTGCCAGCTCCCCCCTTGACAGCGTCTACGAGCAGTACTTC.

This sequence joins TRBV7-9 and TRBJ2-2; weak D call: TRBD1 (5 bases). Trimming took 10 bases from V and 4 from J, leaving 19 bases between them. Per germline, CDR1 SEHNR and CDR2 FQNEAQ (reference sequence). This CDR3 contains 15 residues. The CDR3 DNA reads TGTGCCATCATAGACAGCACATATTTCACCGGGGAGCTGTTTTTT. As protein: CAIIDSTYFTGELFF.

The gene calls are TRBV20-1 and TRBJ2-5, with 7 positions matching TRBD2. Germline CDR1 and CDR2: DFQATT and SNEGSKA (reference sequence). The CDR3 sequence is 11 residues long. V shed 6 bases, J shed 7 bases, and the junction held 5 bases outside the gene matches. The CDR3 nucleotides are TGCAGTGCGGGGAGGGAGGGGACCCAGTACTTC. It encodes CSAGREGTQYF.

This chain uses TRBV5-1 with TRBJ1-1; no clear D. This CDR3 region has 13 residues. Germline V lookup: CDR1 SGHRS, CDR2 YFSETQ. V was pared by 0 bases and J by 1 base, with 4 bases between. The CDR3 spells CASSLGANTEAFF. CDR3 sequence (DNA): TGCGCCAGCAGCTTGGGGGCGAACACTGAAGCTTTCTTT. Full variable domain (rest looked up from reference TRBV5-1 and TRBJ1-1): KAGVTQTPRYLIKTRGQQVTLSCSPISGHRSVSWYQQTPGQGLQFLFEYFSETQRNKGNFPGRFSGRQFSNSRSEMNVSTLELGDSALYLCASSLGANTEAFFGQGTRLTVV.

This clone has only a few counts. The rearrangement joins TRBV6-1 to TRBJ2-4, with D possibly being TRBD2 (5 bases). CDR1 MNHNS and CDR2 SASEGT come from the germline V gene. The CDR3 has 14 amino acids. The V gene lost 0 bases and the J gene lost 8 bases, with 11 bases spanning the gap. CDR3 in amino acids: CASSEAYWGDIQYF. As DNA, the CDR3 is TGTGCCAGCAGTGAAGCATACTGGGGAGACATTCAGTACTTC.